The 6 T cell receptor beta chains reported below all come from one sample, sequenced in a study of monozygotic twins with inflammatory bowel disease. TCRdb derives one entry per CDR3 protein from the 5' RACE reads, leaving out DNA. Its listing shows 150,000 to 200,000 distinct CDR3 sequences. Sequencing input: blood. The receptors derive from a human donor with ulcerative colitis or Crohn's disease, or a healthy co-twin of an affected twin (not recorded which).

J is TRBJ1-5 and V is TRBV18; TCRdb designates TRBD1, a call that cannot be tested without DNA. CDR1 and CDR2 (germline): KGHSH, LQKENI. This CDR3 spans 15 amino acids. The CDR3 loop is CASSPTQGGNQPQHF.

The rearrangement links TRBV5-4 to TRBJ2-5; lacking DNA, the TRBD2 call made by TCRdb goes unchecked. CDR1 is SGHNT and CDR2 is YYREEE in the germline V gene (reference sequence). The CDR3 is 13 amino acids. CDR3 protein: CASSAGGGETQYF.

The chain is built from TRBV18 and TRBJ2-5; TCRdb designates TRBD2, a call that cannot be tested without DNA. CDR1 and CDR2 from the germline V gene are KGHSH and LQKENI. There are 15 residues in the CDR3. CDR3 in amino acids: CASSPGLRRAETQYF.

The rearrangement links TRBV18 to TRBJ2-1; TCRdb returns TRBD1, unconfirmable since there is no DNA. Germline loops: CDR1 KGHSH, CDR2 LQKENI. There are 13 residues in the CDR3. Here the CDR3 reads CASSPTGVNEQFF.

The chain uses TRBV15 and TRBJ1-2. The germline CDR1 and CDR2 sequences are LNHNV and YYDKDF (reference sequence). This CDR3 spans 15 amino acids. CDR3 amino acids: CATSRDREGNYGYTF.

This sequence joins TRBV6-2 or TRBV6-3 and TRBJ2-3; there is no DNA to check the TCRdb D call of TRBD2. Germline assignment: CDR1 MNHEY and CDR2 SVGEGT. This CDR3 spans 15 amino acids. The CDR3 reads CASSSPTGPSDTQYF.